This is a list of T cell receptor beta chains from one sample in a study of neurological immune-mediated disorders. TCRdb reanalysed the 5' RACE reads using MiXCR and keeps one entry per CDR3 protein. The sample contains about 59,000 distinct CDR3 sequences, around 3.5% of which appear only once. The sequenced sample consisted of PBMCs. The receptors were sampled from a woman in her 30s with multiple sclerosis. Each CDR3 is given with its conserved first and last residue. D genes are given only for firm matches. Size is stated as once, few or many counts, or a class when the clone is expanded.

TRBD2	TRBV4-2	TRBJ2-1	many	CASSQTGGAVRNEQFF	TGTGCCAGCAGCCAAACCGGGGGGGCCGTTCGAAATGAGCAGTTCTTC
TRBD1	TRBV5-1	TRBJ1-1	many	CASSLDGTANTEAFF	TGCGCCAGCAGCTTGGATGGGACAGCGAACACTGAAGCTTTCTTT
TRBD2	TRBV7-9	TRBJ2-1	many	CASSLRGGANEQFF	TGTGCCAGCAGCTTACGCGGGGGGGCCAATGAGCAGTTCTTC
.	TRBV19	TRBJ2-2	few	CASSILGGRGDTGELFF	TGTGCCAGTAGTATACTAGGCGGGCGAGGGGACACCGGGGAGCTGTTTTTT
TRBD2	TRBV5-1	TRBJ2-3	many	CASSLDGGGAGDTQYF	TGCGCCAGCAGCTTGGATGGCGGGGGGGCCGGGGATACGCAGTATTTT
TRBD2	TRBV7-2	TRBJ2-1	few	CASSLGLVGGGNEQFF	TGTGCCAGCAGCTTAGGGCTGGTGGGGGGGGGTAATGAGCAGTTCTTC
TRBD1	TRBV12-5	TRBJ2-5	many	CASGEQGAQAEETQYF	TGTGCTAGTGGGGAACAGGGGGCGCAAGCTGAAGAGACCCAGTACTTC
.	TRBV7-6	TRBJ2-1	many	CASSSETRSNEQFF	TGTGCCAGCAGCTCCGAGACTAGATCGAATGAGCAGTTCTTC
.	TRBV14	TRBJ2-5	many	CASSQGLTGKETQYF	TGTGCCAGCAGCCAAGGTCTCACAGGGAAAGAGACCCAGTACTTC
TRBD1	TRBV12-3/TRBV12-4	TRBJ2-2	many	CASSPDRGNTGELFF	TGTGCCAGCAGTCCCGACAGGGGGAACACCGGGGAGCTGTTTTTT